One sample yielded the 12 T cell receptor beta chains listed below, sequenced in a study of cytomegalovirus exposure and HLA in healthy donors. Both 60 Vbeta primers and 13 Jbeta primers went into the PCR. Clones were read by immunoSEQ multiplex PCR, and TCRdb kept only the in-frame ones, dropping some. The sample consists of 130,000 to 150,000 clones, 55% to 80% of them appearing once. Sequencing input: PBMCs. Every receptor here comes from a woman in her 40s in good health and CMV-seronegative.

The V and J genes are TRBV29-1 and TRBJ1-1, with 7 nucleotides matching TRBD1. V was pared by 2 bases and J by 1 base, with 4 bases of the junction left unmatched. The CDR3 has 14 residues. From germline, CDR1 is SQVTM and CDR2 ANQGSEA. The CDR3 DNA is TGCAGCGTTGAATCGAGGGGGCGGAACACTGAAGCTTTCTTT. Protein: CSVESRGRNTEAFF.

This sequence joins TRBV7-6 and TRBJ1-4, with 7 bases lining up with TRBD1. The CDR3 totals 16 residues. The germline gives CDR1 SGHVS, CDR2 FNYEAQ. V was pared by 1 base and J by 5 bases, with 7 bases of the junction left unmatched. Written as DNA, the CDR3 is TGTGCCAGCAGCTTAGATCGAGGGGGCCAGAATGAAAAACTGTTTTTT. Residues: CASSLDRGGQNEKLFF.

Notes on this clone: This sample also contains other DNA sequences that code for the same CDR3. The CDR3 bases are TGTGCCAGCAGCCCGTGGACAGGTGGGCAAGAGACCCAGTACTTC. It translates to CASSPWTGGQETQYF. The rearrangement joins TRBV7-6 to TRBJ2-5; 7 bases map to TRBD1. The J segment lost 2 bases and the V segment lost 5 bases, leaving 8 bases of the junction unmatched. Germline-derived CDR1 and CDR2 are SGHVS and FNYEAQ. CDR3 length: 15 residues.

The chain couples TRBV11-2 to TRBJ1-1; D is uncertain. The CDR3 loop spans 12 amino acids. V lost 5 bases to trimming and J lost 0 bases, with 4 bases between them. Germline V CDR1 and CDR2: SGHAT, FQNNGV. The CDR3 loop is CASSLMNTEAFF. The CDR3 DNA sequence: TGTGCCAGCAGCCTTATGAACACTGAAGCTTTCTTT.

This clone showed up just a few times. The V and J genes are TRBV5-1 and TRBJ1-1; TRBD1 matches at 9 bases. The junction had 13 bases not matched to a gene; V was cut back by 5 bases and J by 8 bases. CDR3 length: 15 amino acids. CDR1 is SGHRS, CDR2 YFSETQ, per germline. The CDR3 nucleotides are TGCGCCAGCAGTTCTACACAGGGGGCTTTCGGAGAAGCTTTCTTT. Translation: CASSSTQGAFGEAFF.

J is TRBJ2-5 and V is TRBV2, with no clear D. This CDR3 contains 12 residues. The germline V and J ends were trimmed by 5 bases and 0 bases, with 4 bases remaining between them. Germline V CDR1 and CDR2: SNHLY, FYNNEI. The CDR3 here is CASSTDQETQYF. The CDR3 DNA reads as TGTGCCAGCAGTACAGACCAAGAGACCCAGTACTTC.

Note on this clone: Germline and junction disagree at one end, which may indicate a read error. The chain combines TRBV4-3 with TRBJ1-2; TRBD1 might be the D (5 bases). The germline V gene has CDR1 LGHNA and CDR2 YSLEER. This CDR3 spans 16 amino acids. The CDR3 DNA follows: TGCGCCGGCAGCCAAGCCCGACAGAACAAAGCCCATGGCTACACCTTC. Protein product: CAGSQARQNKAHGYTF.

The rearrangement uses TRBV27 and TRBJ2-7; D call uncertain. The germline V and J ends were trimmed by 7 bases and 5 bases, with 24 bases remaining between them. CDR3 size: 16 residues. Germline assignment: CDR1 MNHEY and CDR2 SMNVEV (reference sequence). CDR3 sequence (DNA): TGTGCCAGCAAACTAACGGCCGGAATATCGGCCCACGAGCAGTACTTC. It codes for CASKLTAGISAHEQYF.

V and J are TRBV6-1 and TRBJ2-3; TRBD2 agrees at 13 bases. The CDR3 contains 15 residues. The trim removed 7 bases at V and 1 base at J, leaving 2 bases unmatched. CDR1 and CDR2 (germline): MNHNS, SASEGT. The CDR3 DNA sequence: TGTGCCAGCAATGGACTAGCGGGGGGCACAGATACGCAGTATTTT. This codes for CASNGLAGGTDTQYF.

The V call is TRBV28, the J call TRBJ2-5, with D tentatively TRBD1 (5 bases). Germline lookup yields CDR1 MDHEN and CDR2 SYDVKM. The CDR3 covers 14 residues. V was shortened by 2 bases and J by 7 bases, with 14 bases between the two germline ends. The CDR3 coding sequence is TGTGCCAGCAGTTTAGGCTGGGGCCATGGGACCCAGTACTTC. Residues: CASSLGWGHGTQYF.

The chain employs TRBV2 and TRBJ1-5; D possibly corresponds to TRBD1 (6 bases). The germline V gene has CDR1 SNHLY and CDR2 FYNNEI. Trimming pared 5 bases from V and 1 base from J, leaving 12 bases between. CDR3 length: 15 residues. CDR3 DNA sequence: TGTGCCAGCAGTTACGGACAGCTGAGCAATCAGCCCCAGCATTTT. This sequence encodes CASSYGQLSNQPQHF. Based on the CDR3 plus reference TRBV2 and TRBJ1-5, the full variable domain is EPEVTQTPSHQVTQMGQEVILRCVPISNHLYFYWYRQILGQKVEFLVSFYNNEISEKSEIFDDQFSVERPDGSNFTLKIRSTKLEDSAMYFCASSYGQLSNQPQHFGDGTRLSIL.

The DNA for the CDR3 is TGTGCCAGCAGCTCTTTCTTGACTGAGTCGGGAAACACCATATATTTT. Translating it yields CASSSFLTESGNTIYF. The chain links TRBV7-2 to TRBJ1-3, with unresolved D. The CDR3 is 16 amino acids. V shed 4 bases and J shed 4 bases, with 17 bases lying between them. Germline V gene lookup returns CDR1 SGHTA and CDR2 FQGNSA.